This TCR beta chain was identified in a study of identical twins (dated by TCRdb to about 2016). General notes on the study: To test whether fetal clonotypes persist, this study deep-sequenced TCR alpha and beta repertoires from monozygotic twins, from unrelated adults of various ages, and from cord blood. Replicate twin experiments were performed at different times using different library preparation protocols to rule out contamination.

This clonotype has a handful of counts. Its binding antigen is unknown. It has no much larger one-base neighbor in the sample; base qualities were not kept. Beyond this particular receptor, the publication reports: Compared with coincidental sharing between unrelated individuals, out-of-frame TCR alpha sequences shared between twins showed an excess of sequences with low generation probability. Out-of-frame TCR alpha sharing in monozygotic twins was systematically underestimated by recombination models, whereas sharing between unrelated individuals was in agreement with the recombination models. Because the same donors could not be followed over many years, the conclusions depended on cross-sectional statistical analysis. Abundant cord blood beta clonotypes had fewer insertions, young adult naive repertoires showed a similar but weaker trend, and memory repertoires showed no such trend. Excess twin sharing in beta out-of-frame sequences was weaker because fewer shared sequences lowered the signal-to-noise ratio. Invariant T cells such as MAIT and iNKT could partly confound zero-insertion analyses, though diverse VJ usage argued against this for most clonotypes.

Only healthy Caucasian donors were included. Three pairs of female monozygotic twins, all aged 18 to 29 years, were included in the twin cohort. Positive isolation kits from Invitrogen were used to isolate CD4+ and CD8+ T cell populations. Libraries came from 5' RACE. The sample was run on an Illumina HiSeq 2000. Template switching introduced a universal primer binding site; the final cDNA contained a unique molecular identifier, enabling accurate counting of TCR cDNA molecules. Specific primers in the conserved constant-segment region were used to synthesize first-strand cDNA for the TCR alpha and beta chains. To control for contamination, every cDNA library carried two barcodes: a SMART-Mk sample barcode plus Illumina barcodes. TruSeq adapter sequences along with Illumina sample barcodes were introduced in two successive PCR steps. The Illumina HiSeq platform was used with custom primers to sequence TCR alpha and beta cDNA libraries. On the authors' methods: Raw reads were processed with MiGEC to extract unique molecular identifiers, and MiXCR was used to determine CDR3 positions. Recombination models were inferred per individual with the repgenHMM and IGoR tools using an EM algorithm. Shared clonotype analysis was performed with the tcR package in R, normalizing sharing by the product of cloneset sizes. Out-of-frame nonproductive sequences were analyzed to study raw recombination free of thymic and clonal selection effects. TCRdb's own reprocessing of the public reads used fastp at Q25 and MiXCR and kept productive beta chains. CDR3 protein sequences are deduplicated, and each keeps its most common genes and DNA. Clone size and V and J calls follow TCRdb, not the original study. Here the sample has about 500,000 distinct CDR3 sequences; around an eighth occur a single time. Approximately 0.98% of the sample goes to the ten largest clones.

CDR1 and CDR2 are read off the germline V gene as MNHNS and SASEGT. Spanning cysteine to phenylalanine, the CDR3 consists of 14 amino acids. Left in the record is the CDR3 DNA by itself, 42 bases read in frame from the first base. The sample also formed part of further work on yellow fever vaccine responses in identical twins. The second source states: The T cell response to vaccination in identical twins was reported by the authors to appear partly convergent and partly personalized. Focusing on identical twins, the study followed the T cell clones that responded to the vaccine, and did so with precision.

The sequence is built from TRBV6-1 and TRBJ2-1, and TRBD1 matches 12 of the central bases. Sequencing was done on a sample of CD4+ T cells sorted from blood. This clonotype was sampled from a woman aged 18-29 years in good health. The nucleotide sequence reads TGTGCAGCGGTCCGGGACAGGGGGCTGGGGGAGCAGTTCTTC. It is translated as CAAVRDRGLGEQFF.